This is a list of T cell receptor beta chains from one sample in a study of T cell responses to AZD1222 COVID-19 vaccine. TCRdb keeps only in-frame clones here, not all; method: immunoSEQ multiplex PCR. The sample yields roughly 160,000 clones, 91% seen once. Specimen: peripheral blood, collected on day 0 of AZD1222 vaccination. These receptors came from an adult in good health. Both conserved end residues are part of each CDR3. The D gene is left open where the match is weak. A row's size may be missing; if present it is once, few, many or a size class.

TRBJ2-7 | - | TRBV4-3 | few | CASSRGPPPYEQYF | TGCGCCAGCAGCCGTGGGCCGCCTCCCTACGAGCAGTACTTC
TRBJ2-1 | - | TRBV28 | once | CASRPLGGIGENNEQFF | TGTGCCAGCAGACCCCTCGGTGGGATAGGGGAGAACAATGAGCAGTTCTTC
TRBJ2-2 | - | TRBV5-1 | - | CASSFAPGELFF | TGCGCCAGCAGCTTTGCACCCGGGGAGCTGTTTTTT
TRBJ2-2 | - | TRBV7-8 | - | CASSRVLSGTGELFF | TGTGCCAGCAGCCGCGTACTAAGCGGAACCGGGGAGCTGTTTTTT
TRBJ1-5 | - | TRBV7-2 | - | CASSLVQNQPQHF | TGTGCCAGCAGCTTAGTACAAAATCAGCCCCAGCATTTT
TRBJ2-6 | - | TRBV4-1 | - | CASSLLPGRHSGANVLTF | TGCGCCAGCAGCCTTCTTCCGGGACGGCACTCTGGGGCCAACGTCCTGACTTTC
TRBJ1-1 | - | TRBV9 | - | CADETTVRGEAFF | TGTGCCGACGAGACGACAGTTAGGGGTGAAGCTTTCTTT
TRBJ1-3 | - | TRBV11-3 | - | CASSLVSDSSGNTIYF | TGTGCCAGCAGCTTGGTTTCGGACAGCTCTGGAAACACCATATATTTT
TRBJ1-5 | - | TRBV7-9 | - | CASSGRGEDQPQHF | TGTGCCAGCAGCGGTAGGGGGGAGGATCAGCCCCAGCATTTT
TRBJ2-5 | TRBD1 | TRBV5-1 | - | CASSLADRVETQYF | TGCGCCAGCAGCTTGGCGGACAGGGTCGAGACCCAGTACTTC
TRBJ1-1 | - | TRBV28 | - | CASTITGDLNTEAFF | TGTGCCAGCACAATTACGGGGGATTTGAACACTGAAGCTTTCTTT
TRBJ1-2 | TRBD1 | TRBV13 | - | CASSTRPGAGGHYGYTF | TGTGCCAGCAGCACTCGCCCTGGGGCAGGGGGGCACTATGGCTACACCTTC
TRBJ1-6 | - | TRBV7-2 | - | CASSLHRENSPLHF | TGTGCCAGCAGCTTACATAGGGAGAATTCACCCCTCCACTTT
TRBJ1-5 | - | TRBV30 | - | CAWSGGTQPQHF | TGTGCCTGGAGTGGGGGGACTCAGCCCCAGCATTTT
TRBJ1-2 | TRBD1 | TRBV5-4 | - | CASSQGQGGDYGYTF | TGTGCCAGCAGCCAGGGACAGGGGGGGGACTATGGCTACACCTTC
TRBJ2-2 | TRBD1 | TRBV27 | once | CASRPLTGMAGELFF | TGTGCCAGCAGACCTCTGACAGGGATGGCCGGGGAGCTGTTTTTT
TRBJ1-1 | - | TRBV7-9 | - | CASSLERRFGTQNTEAFF | TGTGCCAGCAGCTTAGAGAGGCGGTTTGGGACACAGAACACTGAAGCTTTCTTT
TRBJ2-1 | - | TRBV5-1 | few | CASSSGGADEQFF | TGCGCCAGCAGCTCCGGCGGGGCCGATGAGCAGTTCTTC
TRBJ2-1 | - | TRBV7-2 | - | CASSIPSYNEQFF | TGTGCCAGCAGCATCCCCTCGTACAATGAGCAGTTCTTC
TRBJ2-7 | - | TRBV7-2 | - | CASSLRGAPSYEQYF | TGTGCCAGCAGCTTAAGAGGGGCCCCGTCCTACGAGCAGTACTTC
TRBJ1-5 | - | TRBV15 | - | CATSNSNQPQHF | TGTGCCACCAGCAATAGCAATCAGCCCCAGCATTTT
TRBJ1-1 | - | TRBV30 | - | CAWNTGPVREAFF | TGTGCCTGGAATACAGGACCAGTACGAGAAGCTTTCTTT
TRBJ1-5 | - | TRBV28 | - | CASSPRFGNQPQHF | TGTGCCAGCAGTCCCAGGTTTGGCAATCAGCCCCAGCATTTT
TRBJ1-2 | TRBD1 | TRBV7-2 | - | CASSPDRGGYGYTF | TGTGCCAGCAGCCCCGACAGGGGGGGCTATGGCTACACCTTC
TRBJ1-2 | - | TRBV28 | - | CASSLSGRADGYTF | TGTGCCAGCAGTTTATCGGGCAGGGCGGATGGCTACACCTTC
TRBJ2-5 | - | TRBV27 | - | CASSLNIQETQYF | TGTGCCAGCAGCCTGAACATCCAAGAGACCCAGTACTTC
TRBJ1-5 | - | TRBV7-2 | - | CASSSDRNQPQHF | TGTGCCAGCAGCTCTGACAGAAATCAGCCCCAGCATTTT